Sequencing of this TCR beta chain was carried out in a study of OX40 agonist ivuxolimab in advanced cancers. Whole-study context: Earlier anti-PD-1, anti-PD-L1 or anti-CTLA-4 therapy was permitted; over 35% had received some. Study-level results: Clonal expansion by week 6 occurred in CD4+ and CD8+ blood T cells (at 0.1 to 3.0 mg/kg). It was not determined which antigens were specifically recognized by the peripheral T cells that had undergone clonal expansion. Expansion of clones was among the lowest in partial responders at 0.1-3.0 mg/kg.

Profiling relied on immunoSEQ multiplex PCR, and the TCRdb table lists in-frame clones only, not all of them. The table shows 70,000 to 80,000 clones, with roughly 90% occurring only once. Per germline, CDR1 MNHNS and CDR2 SASEGT. The germline V and J ends were trimmed by 0 bases and 4 bases, with 12 bases remaining between them. CDR3 length: 16 amino acids. As regards this clone: Its antigen is unidentified.

Sequencing was performed on CD4+ or CD8+ T cells sorted from blood, taken in a trial of the OX40 agonist ivuxolimab. The rearrangement joins TRBV6-1 to TRBJ2-2; D may be TRBD1 (6 bases). The TCR originated in an adult with an advanced solid tumor such as melanoma, head and neck, liver or kidney cancer. For the CDR3, the DNA is TGTGCCAGCAGTGAAGCCCTTGGGGGCGGCACCGGGGAGCTGTTTTTT. It translates to CASSEALGGGTGELFF.